The 22 T cell receptor beta chains given below trace back to one sample, sequenced in a study of shared clonotypes between healthy human individuals. Data came from immunoSEQ multiplex PCR; TCRdb stores just in-frame clones and leaves some out. The data contain under 2.5 million clones, 85% to 95% of them singletons. What was sequenced was naive CD4+ T cells from PBMCs. As for subset: CD45RA+ positively selected. The receptor source for this set is a man between 18 and 35 years old in good health. Some clones in this sample may be carry-over from other donors' samples.

The gene calls are TRBV5-6 and TRBJ2-7; 9 bases map to TRBD1. The CDR3 runs 16 residues. Germline V gene sequence: CDR1 SGHDT, CDR2 YYEEEE. Unmatched junction bases numbered 15, after V lost 4 bases and J lost 7 bases. The CDR3 here is CASSKTQTGGGREQYF. The CDR3, as DNA: TGTGCCAGCAGCAAAACCCAGACAGGGGGAGGGAGGGAGCAGTACTTC.

This chain joins TRBV6-5 and TRBJ1-3, with no clear D. The CDR3 has 15 amino acids. Germline V gives CDR1 MNHEY, CDR2 SVGAGI. Trimming shortened V by 6 bases and J by 3 bases, and 15 bases separated the two germline ends. The CDR3 reads CASRKSAGYGNTIYF. In DNA, the CDR3 is TGTGCCAGCAGGAAATCAGCGGGATATGGAAACACCATATATTTT.

V and J are TRBV6-6 and TRBJ1-5; 10 bases agree with TRBD1. The J segment lost 6 bases and the V segment lost 8 bases, leaving 10 bases of the junction unmatched. In germline, CDR1 is MNHNY, CDR2 SVGAGI (reference sequence). The CDR3 totals 15 residues. This CDR3 is CASLGRQGAGQPQHF. The CDR3 bases are TGTGCCAGCCTTGGCCGACAGGGGGCCGGTCAGCCCCAGCATTTT.

This sequence joins TRBV4-2 and TRBJ2-7; TRBD2 matches at 10 bases. CDR1 is LGHNA, CDR2 YNFKEQ, per germline. J lost 3 bases, V lost 0 bases, and 5 bases had no gene match. This CDR3 is built from 16 residues. CDR3 bases: TGTGCCAGCAGCCAAGAAAGGCTAGCGGGAGTCTACGAGCAGTACTTC. Protein: CASSQERLAGVYEQYF.

This rearrangement joins TRBV7-8 to TRBJ2-5, with 8 bases lining up with TRBD2. Germline lookup yields CDR1 SGHVS and CDR2 FQNEAQ. This CDR3 region has 14 residues. V lost 7 bases and J lost 4; bases outside the gene matches: 8. CDR3 residues: CASIKGGRIETQYF. The CDR3 region has the DNA TGTGCCAGCATCAAGGGCGGGAGGATAGAGACCCAGTACTTC.

The chain recombines TRBV7-9 with TRBJ1-3; TRBD1 matches 7 bases. The CDR3 extends over 15 amino acids. V gave up 6 bases and J gave up 4 bases; unmatched junction bases: 9. Per the germline V gene, CDR1 is SEHNR and CDR2 is FQNEAQ (reference sequence). The CDR3 nucleotides read TGTGCCAGCAGTGAGGGGGCCGGCGCGGGAAACACCATATATTTT. This encodes CASSEGAGAGNTIYF.

The chain is built from TRBV5-6 and TRBJ1-2; 8 bases line up with TRBD1. The CDR3 runs 15 residues. V dropped 6 bases and J dropped 6; count of bases not matched to a gene: 13. CDR1 and CDR2 from the germline V gene are SGHDT and YYEEEE. As DNA, the CDR3 is TGTGCCAGCATCCTACAGGGGGGCGCAGGCCATGGCTACACCTTC. This codes for CASILQGGAGHGYTF.

Details on this clone: The sample holds other DNA sequences that translate to the same CDR3. The J gene is TRBJ2-3, the V gene TRBV27; D gene ambiguous. V lost 2 bases to trimming and J lost 0 bases, with 3 bases between them. The CDR3 length is 13 residues. Germline CDR1 MNHEY, CDR2 SMNVEV (reference sequence). The CDR3 reads CASSLESTDTQYF. The DNA of the CDR3 is TGTGCCAGCAGTTTAGAGAGCACAGATACGCAGTATTTT.

This rearrangement joins TRBV28 to TRBJ2-3; weak D call: TRBD2 (6 bases). Germline-derived CDR1 and CDR2 are MDHEN and SYDVKM. The V end was cut by 2 bases, the J end by 4 bases, with 10 bases between. This CDR3 is 14 amino acids long. CDR3 sequence (DNA): TGTGCCAGCAGTTTAACCGGGACTGCAGATACGCAGTATTTT. Encoded protein: CASSLTGTADTQYF.

The CDR3 is CASSLRGALSGELFF. Here the CDR3 DNA reads TGTGCCAGCAGCTTACGGGGGGCGCTCTCCGGGGAGCTGTTTTTT. V is TRBV7-9 and J is TRBJ2-2; tentatively, D is TRBD2 (7 bases). The CDR3 is 15 amino acids. The germline V and J ends were trimmed by 2 bases and 6 bases, with 13 bases remaining between them. Germline V gives CDR1 SEHNR, CDR2 FQNEAQ (reference sequence).

This chain joins TRBV6-1 and TRBJ2-5; 7 bases are shared with TRBD2. Unmatched junction bases numbered 8, after V lost 4 bases and J lost 3 bases. Germline CDR1 and CDR2: MNHNS and SASEGT. The CDR3 consists of 15 residues. The CDR3 DNA is TGTGCCAGCAGTGGGGGAAAAAGCGGGAAAGAGACCCAGTACTTC. It yields the protein CASSGGKSGKETQYF.

The chain is built from TRBV28 and TRBJ2-2, with D perhaps matching TRBD1 (5 bases). Trimming took 1 base from V and 4 from J, leaving 16 bases between them. The CDR3 length is 17 residues. Per the germline V gene, CDR1 is MDHEN and CDR2 is SYDVKM. The CDR3 nucleotides read TGTGCCAGCAGTTTATCGGGCACCAAGGGGATCACCGGGGAGCTGTTTTTT. This codes for CASSLSGTKGITGELFF.

The chain links TRBV29-1 to TRBJ1-4, with D possibly TRBD1 on 5 matching bases. CDR1 and CDR2 (germline): SQVTM, ANQGSEA. The CDR3 contains 13 residues. The V end was cut by 4 bases, the J end by 7 bases, with 13 bases between. The CDR3 here is CSVGPGRGEKLFF. CDR3 nucleotide sequence: TGCAGCGTTGGCCCGGGGCGCGGTGAAAAACTGTTTTTT.

V and J are TRBV5-4 and TRBJ1-3; the D gene is possibly TRBD1 (6 bases). Germline assignment: CDR1 SGHNT and CDR2 YYREEE (reference sequence). With 4 bases removed from V and 4 bases from J, the gap between germline ends came to 9 bases. CDR3 length: 13 amino acids. The CDR3 nucleotides read TGTGCCAGCAGCGTACAGGGAGGAAACACCATATATTTT. It codes for CASSVQGGNTIYF. Complete variable domain (other parts from reference TRBV5-4 and TRBJ1-3): ETGVTQSPTHLIKTRGQQVTLRCSSQSGHNTVSWYQQALGQGPQFIFQYYREEENGRGNFPPRFSGLQFPNYSSELNVNALELDDSALYLCASSVQGGNTIYFGEGSWLTVV.

As to this clone: Other DNA sequences in this sample translate to the same CDR3. This chain uses TRBV5-1 with TRBJ2-3; 10 bases map to TRBD2. CDR1 and CDR2 from the germline V gene are SGHRS and YFSETQ. The junction had 3 bases not matched to a gene; V was cut back by 1 base and J by 1 base. CDR3 size: 16 residues. The DNA for the CDR3 is TGCGCCAGCAGCTTGCCCGGGACTAGCGGCACAGATACGCAGTATTTT. This translates into CASSLPGTSGTDTQYF.

The sample holds one count of this clone. The chain employs TRBV11-2 and TRBJ2-3, with a tentative D call TRBD2 (6 bases). The V gene lost 5 bases and the J gene lost 1 base, with 13 bases spanning the gap. The CDR3 is 15 amino acids. Germline-derived CDR1 and CDR2 are SGHAT and FQNNGV. CDR3 coding DNA: TGTGCCAGCAGCACTCGGTTAGCGGGCACAGATACGCAGTATTTT. Residues: CASSTRLAGTDTQYF.

This rearrangement joins TRBV7-2 to TRBJ1-1; 7 nucleotides match TRBD1. Germline trimming cut 0 bases from V and 0 bases from J; bases unmatched to any gene: 10. The CDR3 extends over 18 amino acids. The V gene's germline CDR1 is SGHTA and CDR2 FQGNSA. CDR3 protein: CASSLAAGTEDLNTEAFF. The CDR3 nucleotides are TGTGCCAGCAGCTTAGCCGCCGGGACAGAAGACTTGAACACTGAAGCTTTCTTT.

The V call is TRBV27, the J call TRBJ1-2, with 8 positions matching TRBD1. The CDR3 loop spans 17 amino acids. Germline loops: CDR1 MNHEY, CDR2 SMNVEV (reference sequence). Trimming cost V 5 bases and J 8 bases; bases outside gene matches: 19. The CDR3 loop reads CASSPGGAGGAWRGYTF. CDR3 nucleotides: TGTGCCAGCAGTCCCGGAGGGGCAGGGGGCGCGTGGCGGGGCTACACCTTC.

The chain uses TRBV18 and TRBJ1-1; no firm D call. In germline, CDR1 is KGHSH, CDR2 LQKENI. The CDR3 spans 15 residues. The V end lost 3 bases, the J end lost 7 bases, and 18 bases lay between the germline ends. CDR3 nucleotide sequence: TGTGCCAGCTCACCGGACGACCTAGAGCTGGGTGAAGCTTTCTTT. Its translation is CASSPDDLELGEAFF.

This chain joins TRBV28 and TRBJ2-6; D call uncertain. Trimming took 6 bases from V and 1 from J, leaving 13 bases between them. Germline V gene sequence: CDR1 MDHEN, CDR2 SYDVKM. The CDR3 sequence is 16 residues long. The CDR3 here is CASRLKVLSGANVLTF. The DNA of the CDR3 is TGTGCCAGCAGGTTGAAGGTTCTATCTGGGGCCAACGTCCTGACTTTC.

The chain uses TRBV18 and TRBJ1-2, with D hard to call. Trimming took off 0 bases at V and 7 bases at J, with 24 bases between the two ends. The germline CDR1 and CDR2 sequences are KGHSH and LQKENI. The CDR3 runs 18 residues. CDR3 amino acids: CASSPPPHLGGIYSGYTF. CDR3 nucleotides: TGTGCCAGCTCACCACCCCCGCACCTCGGAGGGATTTATAGTGGCTACACCTTC.

The V call is TRBV2, the J call TRBJ2-5; perhaps TRBD2 as D (6 bases). Germline-derived CDR1 and CDR2 are SNHLY and FYNNEI. Trimming pared 5 bases from V and 5 bases from J, leaving 15 bases between. The CDR3 is made up of 14 amino acids. The CDR3 sequence is CASSPSGAWETQYF. CDR3 nucleotide sequence: TGTGCCAGCAGTCCGTCGGGAGCTTGGGAGACCCAGTACTTC.